Here is one T cell receptor beta chain with its context. The target antigen is unknown. This specimen comes from a study of T cell responses to AZD1222 COVID-19 vaccine. Findings of the study overall: Baseline serology detected seropositivity in only 6 or 7 AZD1222 recipients. A mostly white British donor set with more females was recruited, and clonal diversity was possibly underestimated. Mapped onto spike, vaccine-associated CD4 TCRs spanned it and were dominant at 160-218 and 743-854.

This CDR3 region has 15 residues. V lost 4 bases, J lost 0 bases, and 5 bases stayed unmatched. CDR1 is SEHNR, CDR2 FQNEAQ, per germline (reference sequence). Profiling relied on immunoSEQ multiplex PCR, and the TCRdb table lists in-frame clones only, not all of them. The data hold 150,000 to 200,000 clones, with roughly nine tenths observed a single time. The sequence was collected from an adult who received the AZD1222 COVID-19 vaccine. This material consisted of peripheral blood, taken 28 days after the second AZD1222 dose. V is TRBV7-9 and J is TRBJ2-5; 7 positions agree with TRBD1. For the CDR3, the DNA is TGTGCCAGCAGCTCCGCGACAGGGTACCAAGAGACCCAGTACTTC. This encodes CASSSATGYQETQYF.